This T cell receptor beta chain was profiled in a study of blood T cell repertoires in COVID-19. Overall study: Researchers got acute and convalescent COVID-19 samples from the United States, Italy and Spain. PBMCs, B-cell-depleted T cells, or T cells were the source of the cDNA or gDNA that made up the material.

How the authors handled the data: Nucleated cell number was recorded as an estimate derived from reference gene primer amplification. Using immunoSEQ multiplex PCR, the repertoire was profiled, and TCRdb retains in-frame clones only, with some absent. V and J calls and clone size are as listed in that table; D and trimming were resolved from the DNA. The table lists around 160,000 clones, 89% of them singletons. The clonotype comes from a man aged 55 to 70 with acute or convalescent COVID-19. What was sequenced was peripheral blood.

CDR3 in amino acids: CASSLGAPLETQYF. The CDR3 DNA is TGCGCCAGCAGCTTAGGGGCGCCGCTGGAGACCCAGTACTTC. The V gene is TRBV5-1, the J gene TRBJ2-5; tentatively, D is TRBD1 (5 bases). CDR1 SGHRS and CDR2 YFSETQ come from the germline V gene. This CDR3 has 14 amino acids. Trimming took off 2 bases at V and 5 bases at J, with 13 bases between the two ends.